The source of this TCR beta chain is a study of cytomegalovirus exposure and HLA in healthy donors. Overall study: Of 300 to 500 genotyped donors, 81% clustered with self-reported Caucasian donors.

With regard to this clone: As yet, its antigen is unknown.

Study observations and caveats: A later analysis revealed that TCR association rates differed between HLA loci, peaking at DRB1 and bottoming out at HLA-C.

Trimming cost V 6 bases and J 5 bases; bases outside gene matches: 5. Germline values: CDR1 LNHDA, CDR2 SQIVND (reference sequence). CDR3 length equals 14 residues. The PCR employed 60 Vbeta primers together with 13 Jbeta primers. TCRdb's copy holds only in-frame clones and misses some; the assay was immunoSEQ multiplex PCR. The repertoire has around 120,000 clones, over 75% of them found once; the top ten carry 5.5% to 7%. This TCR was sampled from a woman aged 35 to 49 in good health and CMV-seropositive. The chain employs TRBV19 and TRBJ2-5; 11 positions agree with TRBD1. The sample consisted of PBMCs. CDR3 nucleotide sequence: TGTGCCAGTAGACCCGGGACAGGGGGGGAGACCCAGTACTTC. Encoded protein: CASRPGTGGETQYF.